Listed below are T cell receptor beta chains from one sample, sequenced in a study of somatic mutations in cytotoxic T cells in rheumatoid arthritis. Some clones are missing from TCRdb's copy, which holds only in-frame ones; the method was immunoSEQ multiplex PCR. The sample has about 11,000 clones, about 80% seen once. Sequencing input: CD8+ T cells sorted from blood. These receptor sequences come from a woman aged 60-70 years with rheumatoid arthritis. CDR3s include the opening cysteine and the closing phenylalanine or tryptophan. D genes are given only for firm matches. The size of a clone is reported for some rows only, either as once, few or many, or as a class for expanded clones.

v_gene	j_gene	d_gene	abundance	CDR3nt	CDR3aa
TRBV11-2	TRBJ2-1	TRBD2	NA	TGTGCCAGCAGCCCGGGACTAGCGGGAGAGAATGAGCAGTTCTTC	CASSPGLAGENEQFF
TRBV28	TRBJ2-7	NA	NA	TGTGCCAGCAGTCCCGGGATGGGGATTGGCGAGCAGTACTTC	CASSPGMGIGEQYF
TRBV28	TRBJ1-1	TRBD1	NA	TGTGCCAGCAGTCTCCGGACAGGGGTGGCCACTGAAGCTTTCTTT	CASSLRTGVATEAFF
TRBV30	TRBJ1-3	NA	medium-sized	TGTGCCTGGAGTCCCAGCGGCTCTGGAAACACCATATATTTT	CAWSPSGSGNTIYF
TRBV28	TRBJ2-7	TRBD2	few	TGTGCCAGCAGCCCCGGACTAGCGGGAGAAGGGCGCGAGCAGTACTTC	CASSPGLAGEGREQYF
TRBV27	TRBJ1-2	TRBD1	NA	TGTGCCAGCAGTCCAAGGACAGGGGACGGCTACACCTTC	CASSPRTGDGYTF
TRBV6-6	TRBJ2-7	TRBD2	medium-sized	TGTGCCAGCATCGAAAGTACTAGCGGGAGTTACGAGCAGTACTTC	CASIESTSGSYEQYF
TRBV5-4	TRBJ2-7	TRBD2	NA	TGTGCCAGCAGGCCTGCGCCGGGACTAGCAGACTACGAGCAGTACTTC	CASRPAPGLADYEQYF
TRBV7-8	TRBJ2-7	NA	NA	TGTGCCAGCAGCCTATTAGCTCCCCGCTACGAGCAGTACTTC	CASSLLAPRYEQYF
TRBV7-8	TRBJ2-7	TRBD2	NA	TGTGCCAGCAGCGGACCTAGGGCGGGAGTCTTCTCTTACGAGCAGTACTTC	CASSGPRAGVFSYEQYF
TRBV4-1	TRBJ2-7	NA	once	TGCGCCAGCAGCCAAGACAGGGCAACCTCCTACGAGCAGTACTTC	CASSQDRATSYEQYF
TRBV19	TRBJ1-4	TRBD1	NA	TGTGCCAGTAGGCGACAGGGAGGTTTAGCTAATGAAAAACTGTTTTTT	CASRRQGGLANEKLFF
TRBV7-6	TRBJ2-7	TRBD1	few	TGTGCCAGCAGCTTAGGACAGGGGGCTGTCGAGCAGTACTTC	CASSLGQGAVEQYF
TRBV7-9	TRBJ1-2	TRBD1	NA	TGTGCCAGCAGCCGTACAGGGGGACGCTATGGCTACACCTTC	CASSRTGGRYGYTF
TRBV10-3	TRBJ2-5	TRBD2	NA	TGTGCCATCAGTGTGTCTCTTGTACTAGCGGGGGGTCGGGAGACCCAGTACTTC	CAISVSLVLAGGRETQYF
TRBV2	TRBJ1-5	TRBD1	NA	TGTGCCAGCAGACCTCACAGGGGAAAGGGCAATCAGCCCCAGCATTTT	CASRPHRGKGNQPQHF
TRBV27	TRBJ2-2	TRBD2	NA	TGTGCCAGCAGTTTAACCCTCACTAGCGGGGTCTCCACCGGGGAGCTGTTTTTT	CASSLTLTSGVSTGELFF
TRBV11-2	TRBJ2-5	NA	NA	TGTGCCAGCAGCTTATTAGGTAGAGGAGGGCTGGGAGAGACCCAGTACTTC	CASSLLGRGGLGETQYF
TRBV19	TRBJ1-5	NA	NA	TGTGCCAGTAGTATCCTATCAGGGAGCAATCAGCCCCAGCATTTT	CASSILSGSNQPQHF
TRBV9	TRBJ2-3	NA	NA	TGTGCCAGCAGCGGCGTAGGGGCGGCAGATACGCAGTATTTT	CASSGVGAADTQYF
TRBV28	TRBJ1-2	NA	NA	TGTGCCAGCAGTTTCTTATCGGACAGCTCACGGGGCTATGGCTACACCTTC	CASSFLSDSSRGYGYTF
TRBV11-2	TRBJ2-1	NA	NA	TGTGCCAGCAGCTTAGCCGAGCGGGTCAGCTCCTACAATGAGCAGTTCTTC	CASSLAERVSSYNEQFF
TRBV10-1	TRBJ1-1	TRBD1	NA	TGCGCCAGCAGTGACAGGGGGCCCGAAGGAGGAACTGAAGCTTTCTTT	CASSDRGPEGGTEAFF
TRBV19	TRBJ2-7	TRBD2	NA	TGTGCCAGTAGCCCGGGACTAGCGAGATCCTACGAGCAGTACTTC	CASSPGLARSYEQYF
TRBV7-6	TRBJ2-7	NA	NA	TGTGCCAGCAGCCCCAACCCGGGGAACGAGCAGTACTTC	CASSPNPGNEQYF
TRBV7-3	TRBJ1-1	NA	NA	TGTGCCAGCAGCTTAGAACAGAACACTGAAGCTTTCTTT	CASSLEQNTEAFF
TRBV9	TRBJ2-1	NA	once	TGTGCCAGCAGCCCCTCTTTTGGGAGAGTGAATGAGCAGTTCTTC	CASSPSFGRVNEQFF
TRBV27	TRBJ1-2	NA	NA	TGTGCCAGCAGACCCGCGGGGGGAGGATATGGCTACACCTTC	CASRPAGGGYGYTF
TRBV28	TRBJ2-7	TRBD1	NA	TGTGCCAGCAGTCCCACCGGGACAGGGCTGGGCTACGAGCAGTACTTC	CASSPTGTGLGYEQYF
TRBV19	TRBJ2-1	NA	once	TGTGCCAGTAGTCAAGGCGGCCTCTACAATGAGCAGTTCTTC	CASSQGGLYNEQFF
TRBV20-1	TRBJ2-7	NA	once	TGCAGTGCCACACAGGGCTCCGAGCAGTACTTC	CSATQGSEQYF
TRBV27	TRBJ2-7	NA	NA	TGTGCCAGCAGTAGATACCCCACGGGGGAGCAGTACTTC	CASSRYPTGEQYF
TRBV19	TRBJ1-5	NA	few	TGTGCCAGTAGTATTCCTTGGAGGGCAAATCAGCCCCAGCATTTT	CASSIPWRANQPQHF
TRBV18	TRBJ2-7	NA	NA	TGTGCCAGCTCCCCTAGCTCCTACGAGCAGTACTTC	CASSPSSYEQYF
TRBV6-5	TRBJ2-2	NA	NA	TGTGCCAGCAGTCCCCTGGTCGGGGGGGAGCTGTTTTTT	CASSPLVGGELFF
TRBV18	TRBJ2-6	NA	NA	TGTGCCCGGCAAGCGGAGATCTCTGGGGCCAACGTCCTGACTTTC	CARQAEISGANVLTF
TRBV25-1	TRBJ1-2	TRBD1	NA	TGTGCCAGCAGTGCGACAGGGGCCTATGGCTACACCTTC	CASSATGAYGYTF
TRBV30	TRBJ1-1	NA	NA	TGTGCCTGGTTGCGGAGGCAGAGGACTGAAGCTTTCTTT	CAWLRRQRTEAFF
TRBV4-1	TRBJ2-7	NA	NA	TGCGCCAGCAGCCAAGAAGGAGGCGGAACCTACGAGCAGTACTTC	CASSQEGGGTYEQYF
TRBV9	TRBJ1-1	NA	NA	TGTGCCAGCAGCGGCGCAGGGTGGAACACTGAAGCTTTCTTT	CASSGAGWNTEAFF
TRBV28	TRBJ2-7	NA	NA	TGTGCCAGCACTATGACAGGCTCCTACGAGCAGTACTTC	CASTMTGSYEQYF
TRBV6-5	TRBJ2-1	TRBD2	NA	TGTGCCAGCAGTTACTCTCGGACTAGCGGGAATAATGAGCAGTTCTTC	CASSYSRTSGNNEQFF
TRBV28	TRBJ2-7	NA	NA	TGTGCCAGCACTGGGCTAGCGCAAACCTACGAGCAGTACTTC	CASTGLAQTYEQYF
TRBV7-9	TRBJ1-2	NA	NA	TGTGCCAGCAGCTTAGGCGCGGCGGCGCTCTATGGCTACACCTTC	CASSLGAAALYGYTF
TRBV7-7	TRBJ2-1	NA	NA	TGTGCCAGCAGCTTAGGTGGACCTAGGGGCAATGAGCAGTTCTTC	CASSLGGPRGNEQFF
TRBV7-3	TRBJ2-5	NA	NA	TGTGCCAGCAGCTTAACGCGGGAGACCCAGTACTTC	CASSLTRETQYF
TRBV5-4	TRBJ2-3	TRBD2	NA	TGTGCCAGCAGTCCCCCGGGACTAGCGGGAGGGTACATAGATACGCAGTATTTT	CASSPPGLAGGYIDTQYF
TRBV9	TRBJ2-1	TRBD2	NA	TGTGCCAGCAGCTCCCCGGGACTAGCTAGGGGCAATGAGCAGTTCTTC	CASSSPGLARGNEQFF
TRBV2	TRBJ1-5	NA	NA	TGTGCCAGCACTGAATGGGGGGATCAGCCCCAGCATTTT	CASTEWGDQPQHF
TRBV10-1	TRBJ2-4	TRBD1	few	TGCGCCAGCAGTGAGCATCGGGACAGGGGAACCAAAAACATTCAGTACTTC	CASSEHRDRGTKNIQYF
TRBV27	TRBJ2-7	TRBD1	NA	TGTGCCAGCAGTTTGACAGGGGCAGGCAGCCCCTACGAGCAGTACTTC	CASSLTGAGSPYEQYF
TRBV6-6	TRBJ2-2	TRBD1	NA	TGTGCCAGCAGCCCCGGGACAGCGAACACCGGGGAGCTGTTTTTT	CASSPGTANTGELFF
TRBV15	TRBJ2-7	TRBD2	NA	TGTGCCACCGGGACTAGCGGGACCTACGAGCAGTACTTC	CATGTSGTYEQYF
TRBV19	TRBJ2-1	TRBD2	NA	TGTGCCAGTAGTCTCTCTAGCACGGGGGGGCAGTTCTTC	CASSLSSTGGQFF
TRBV10-3	TRBJ2-5	NA	large	TGTGCCATCAGTCCTCTCCTAGCGTACAGGGGAGAGACCCAGTACTTC	CAISPLLAYRGETQYF